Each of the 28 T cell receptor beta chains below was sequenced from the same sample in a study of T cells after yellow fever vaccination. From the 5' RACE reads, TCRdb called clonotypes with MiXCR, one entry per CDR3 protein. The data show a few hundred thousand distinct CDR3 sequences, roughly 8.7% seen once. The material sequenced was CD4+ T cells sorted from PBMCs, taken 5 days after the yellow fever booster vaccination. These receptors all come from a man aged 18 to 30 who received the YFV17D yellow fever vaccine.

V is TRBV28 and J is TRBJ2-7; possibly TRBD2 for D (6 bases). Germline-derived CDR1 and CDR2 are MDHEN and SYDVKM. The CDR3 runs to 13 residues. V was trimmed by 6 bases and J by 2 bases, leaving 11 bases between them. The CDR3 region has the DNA TGTGCCAGCAGGCTGACGGGAGCCTACGAGCAGTACGTC. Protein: CASRLTGAYEQYV.

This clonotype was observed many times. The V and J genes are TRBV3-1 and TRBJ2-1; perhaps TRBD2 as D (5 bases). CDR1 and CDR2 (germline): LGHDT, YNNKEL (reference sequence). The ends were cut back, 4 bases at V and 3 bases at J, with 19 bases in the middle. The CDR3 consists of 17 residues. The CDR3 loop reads CASSPWTGRLNYNEQFF. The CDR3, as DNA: TGTGCCAGCAGCCCGTGGACTGGACGCCTTAACTACAATGAGCAGTTCTTC.

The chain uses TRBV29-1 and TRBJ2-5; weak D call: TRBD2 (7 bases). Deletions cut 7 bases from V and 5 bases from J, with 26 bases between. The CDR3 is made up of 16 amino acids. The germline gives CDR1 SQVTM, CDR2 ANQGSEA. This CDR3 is CSEPTPGRGWFETQYF. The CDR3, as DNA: TGCAGCGAACCCACCCCAGGGAGGGGGTGGTTTGAGACCCAGTACTTC.

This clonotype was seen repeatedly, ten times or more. The CDR3 loop is CASSLASGRGTQYF. The DNA of the CDR3 is TGTGCCAGCAGTTTAGCTAGCGGGCGGGGGACCCAGTACTTC. The genes are TRBV28 and TRBJ2-5; 8 bases match TRBD2. The CDR3 is made up of 14 amino acids. CDR1 is MDHEN, CDR2 SYDVKM, per germline. The V segment lost 2 bases and the J segment 7 bases; nucleotides outside the gene matches: 6.

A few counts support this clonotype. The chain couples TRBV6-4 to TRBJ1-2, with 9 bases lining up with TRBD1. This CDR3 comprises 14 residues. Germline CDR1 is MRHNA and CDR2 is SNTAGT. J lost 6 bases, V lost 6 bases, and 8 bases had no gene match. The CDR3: CASSEEQGANGYTF. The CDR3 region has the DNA TGTGCCAGCAGCGAGGAACAGGGGGCCAATGGCTACACCTTC.

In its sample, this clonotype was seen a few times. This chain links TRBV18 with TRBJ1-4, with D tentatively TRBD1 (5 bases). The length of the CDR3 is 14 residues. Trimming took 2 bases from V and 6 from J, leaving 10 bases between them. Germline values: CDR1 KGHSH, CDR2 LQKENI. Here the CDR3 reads CASSPSLTDEKLFF. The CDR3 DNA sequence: TGTGCCAGCTCACCATCGTTGACAGATGAAAAACTGTTTTTT.

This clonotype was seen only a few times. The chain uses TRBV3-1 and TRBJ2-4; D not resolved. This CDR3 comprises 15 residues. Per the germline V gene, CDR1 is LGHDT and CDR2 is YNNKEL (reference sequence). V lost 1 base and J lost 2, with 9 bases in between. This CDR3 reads CASSQGVGPKNIQYF. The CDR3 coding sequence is TGTGCCAGCAGCCAAGGGGTGGGCCCCAAAAACATTCAGTACTTC. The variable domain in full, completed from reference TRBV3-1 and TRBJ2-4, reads DTAVSQTPKYLVTQMGNDKSIKCEQNLGHDTMYWYKQDSKKFLKIMFSYNNKELIINETVPNRFSPKSPDKAHLNLHINSLELGDSAVYFCASSQGVGPKNIQYFGAGTRLSVL.

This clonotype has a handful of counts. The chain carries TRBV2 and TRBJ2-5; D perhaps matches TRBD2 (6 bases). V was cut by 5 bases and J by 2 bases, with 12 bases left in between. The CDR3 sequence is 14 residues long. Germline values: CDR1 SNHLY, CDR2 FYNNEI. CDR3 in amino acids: CASSPGGIQETQYF. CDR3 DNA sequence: TGTGCCAGCAGTCCTGGGGGGATACAAGAGACCCAGTACTTC.

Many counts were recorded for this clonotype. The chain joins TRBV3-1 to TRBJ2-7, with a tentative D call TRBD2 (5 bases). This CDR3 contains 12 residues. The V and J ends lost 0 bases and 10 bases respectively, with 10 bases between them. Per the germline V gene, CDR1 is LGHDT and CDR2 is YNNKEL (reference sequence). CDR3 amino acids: CASSQDWTGQYF. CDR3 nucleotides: TGTGCCAGCAGCCAAGATTGGACGGGACAGTACTTC.

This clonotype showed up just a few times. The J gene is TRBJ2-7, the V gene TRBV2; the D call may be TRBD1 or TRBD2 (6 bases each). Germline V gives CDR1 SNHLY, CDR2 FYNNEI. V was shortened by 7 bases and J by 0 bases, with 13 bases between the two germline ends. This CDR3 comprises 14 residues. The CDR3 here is CASIGGSRSYEQYV. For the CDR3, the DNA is TGTGCCAGCATCGGGGGCAGCCGCTCCTACGAGCAGTACGTC.

The CDR3 DNA is TGTGCCAGCTCACCACCGCTGACAGGCTATGGCTACACCTTC. This translates into CASSPPLTGYGYTF. The J gene is TRBJ1-2, the V gene TRBV18; D is possibly TRBD1 (6 bases). The CDR3 has 14 residues. Trimming removed 0 bases at V and 4 bases at J, with 9 bases between. CDR1 and CDR2 from the germline V gene are KGHSH and LQKENI.

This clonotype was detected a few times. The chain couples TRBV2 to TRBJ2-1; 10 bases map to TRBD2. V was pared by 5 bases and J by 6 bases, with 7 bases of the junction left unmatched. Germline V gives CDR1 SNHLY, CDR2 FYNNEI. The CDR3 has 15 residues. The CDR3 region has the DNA TGTGCCAGCAGTCGTCTAGCGGGGGTCTTCAATGAGCAGTTCTTC. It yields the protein CASSRLAGVFNEQFF. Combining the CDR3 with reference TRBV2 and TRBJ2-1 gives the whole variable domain EPEVTQTPSHQVTQMGQEVILRCVPISNHLYFYWYRQILGQKVEFLVSFYNNEISEKSEIFDDQFSVERPDGSNFTLKIRSTKLEDSAMYFCASSRLAGVFNEQFFGPGTRLTVL.

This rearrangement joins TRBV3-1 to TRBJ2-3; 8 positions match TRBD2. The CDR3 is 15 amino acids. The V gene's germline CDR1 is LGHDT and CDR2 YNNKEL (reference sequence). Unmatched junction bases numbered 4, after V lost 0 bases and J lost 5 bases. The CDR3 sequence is CASSQDVGGVDTQYF. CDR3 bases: TGTGCCAGCAGCCAAGATGTCGGGGGGGTAGATACGCAGTATTTT.

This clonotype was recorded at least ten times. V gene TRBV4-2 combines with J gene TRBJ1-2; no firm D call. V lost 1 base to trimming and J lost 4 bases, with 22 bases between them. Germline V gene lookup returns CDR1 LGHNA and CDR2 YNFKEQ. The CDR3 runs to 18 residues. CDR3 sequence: CASSQVIEAEQTGYGYTF. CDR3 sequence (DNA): TGTGCCAGCAGCCAAGTTATCGAGGCGGAACAGACGGGCTATGGCTACACCTTC.

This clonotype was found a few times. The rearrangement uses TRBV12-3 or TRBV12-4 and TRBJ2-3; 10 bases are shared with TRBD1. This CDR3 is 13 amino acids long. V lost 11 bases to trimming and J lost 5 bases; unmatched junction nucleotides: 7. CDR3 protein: CAVGQGVEDTQYF. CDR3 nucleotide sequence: TGTGCCGTTGGACAGGGGGTAGAAGATACGCAGTATTTT.

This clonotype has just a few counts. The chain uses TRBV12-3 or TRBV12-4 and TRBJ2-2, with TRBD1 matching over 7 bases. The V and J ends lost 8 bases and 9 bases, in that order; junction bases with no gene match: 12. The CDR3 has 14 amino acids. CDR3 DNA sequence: TGTGCCAGCGACGGGACAGCTGTTTACCGGGAGCTGTTTTTT. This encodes CASDGTAVYRELFF.

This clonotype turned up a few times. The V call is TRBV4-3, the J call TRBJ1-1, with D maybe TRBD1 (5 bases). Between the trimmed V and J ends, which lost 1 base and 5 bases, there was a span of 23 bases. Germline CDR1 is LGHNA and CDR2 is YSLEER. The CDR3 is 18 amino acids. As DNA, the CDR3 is TGCGCCAGCAGCCAAGGAGGTGGCAGGGTGAGGGGTGAGACTGAAGCTTTCTTT. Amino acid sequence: CASSQGGGRVRGETEAFF.

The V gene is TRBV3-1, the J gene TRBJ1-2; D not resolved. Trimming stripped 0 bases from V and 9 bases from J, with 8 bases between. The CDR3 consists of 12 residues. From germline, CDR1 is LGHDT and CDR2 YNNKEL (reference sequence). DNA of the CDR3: TGTGCCAGCAGCCAAGATCTCGCCAGCTACACCTTC. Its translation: CASSQDLASYTF.

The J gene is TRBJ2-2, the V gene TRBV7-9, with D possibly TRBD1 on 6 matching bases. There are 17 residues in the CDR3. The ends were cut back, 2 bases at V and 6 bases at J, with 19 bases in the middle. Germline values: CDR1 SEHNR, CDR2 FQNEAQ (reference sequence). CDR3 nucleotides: TGTGCCAGCAGCTTAAAACCAGGGGTCTCGCTACCCGGGGAGCTGTTTTTT. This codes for CASSLKPGVSLPGELFF.

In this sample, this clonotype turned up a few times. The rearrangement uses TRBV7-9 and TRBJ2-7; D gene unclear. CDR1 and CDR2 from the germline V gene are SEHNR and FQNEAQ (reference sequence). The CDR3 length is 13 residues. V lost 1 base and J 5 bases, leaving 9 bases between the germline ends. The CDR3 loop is CASSLGIINEQYV. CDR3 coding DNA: TGTGCCAGCAGCTTAGGGATCATAAACGAGCAGTACGTC.

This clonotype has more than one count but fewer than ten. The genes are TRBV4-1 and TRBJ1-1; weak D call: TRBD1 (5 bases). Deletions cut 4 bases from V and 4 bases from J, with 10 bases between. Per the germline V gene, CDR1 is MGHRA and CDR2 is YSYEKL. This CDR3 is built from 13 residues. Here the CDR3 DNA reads TGCGCCAGCAGCCTCGACAGTCTCACTGAAGCTTTCTTT. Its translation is CASSLDSLTEAFF.

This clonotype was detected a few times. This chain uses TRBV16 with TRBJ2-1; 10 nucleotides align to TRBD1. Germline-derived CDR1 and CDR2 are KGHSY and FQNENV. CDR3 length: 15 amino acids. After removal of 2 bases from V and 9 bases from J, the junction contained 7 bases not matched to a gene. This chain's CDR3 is CASSQGGTGDGEQFF. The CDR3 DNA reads TGTGCCAGCAGCCAAGGTGGGACAGGGGATGGTGAGCAGTTCTTC.

For the CDR3, the DNA is TGTGCCAGCAGCTTAGCGGGCAAAAACATTCAGTACTTC. Amino acid sequence: CASSLAGKNIQYF. The V gene is TRBV3-1, the J gene TRBJ2-4, with 7 bases matching TRBD2. V was clipped by 5 bases and J by 3 bases; unmatched bases: 1. CDR1 LGHDT and CDR2 YNNKEL come from the germline V gene (reference sequence). The CDR3 runs to 13 residues.

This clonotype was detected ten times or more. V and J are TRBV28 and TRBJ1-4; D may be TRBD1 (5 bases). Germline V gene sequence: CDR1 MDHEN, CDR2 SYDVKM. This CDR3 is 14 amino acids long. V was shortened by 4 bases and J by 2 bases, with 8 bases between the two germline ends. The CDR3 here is CASSSGPTNEKLFF. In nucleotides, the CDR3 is TGTGCCAGCAGTTCGGGGCCCACTAATGAAAAACTGTTTTTT.

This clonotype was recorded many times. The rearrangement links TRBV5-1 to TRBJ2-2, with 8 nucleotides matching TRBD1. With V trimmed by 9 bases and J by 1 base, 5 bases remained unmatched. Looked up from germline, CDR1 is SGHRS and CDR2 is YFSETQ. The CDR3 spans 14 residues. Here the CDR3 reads CATSGTGNTGELFF. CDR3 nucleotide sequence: TGCGCCACCTCCGGGACAGGGAACACCGGGGAGCTGTTTTTT.

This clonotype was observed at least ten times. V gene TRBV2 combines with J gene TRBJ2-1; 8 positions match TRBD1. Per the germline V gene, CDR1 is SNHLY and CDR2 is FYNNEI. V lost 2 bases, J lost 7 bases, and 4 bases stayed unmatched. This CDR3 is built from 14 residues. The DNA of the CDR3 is TGTGCCAGCAGTGAACAGGGGGCGCATAATGAGCAGTTCTTC. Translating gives CASSEQGAHNEQFF.

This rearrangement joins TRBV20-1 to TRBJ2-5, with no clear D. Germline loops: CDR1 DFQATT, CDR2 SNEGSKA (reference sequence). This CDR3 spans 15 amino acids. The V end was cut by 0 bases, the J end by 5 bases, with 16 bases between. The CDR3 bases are TGCAGTGCTAGAGATCGTAGGGTTGACGTCGAGACCCAGTACTTC. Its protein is CSARDRRVDVETQYF.

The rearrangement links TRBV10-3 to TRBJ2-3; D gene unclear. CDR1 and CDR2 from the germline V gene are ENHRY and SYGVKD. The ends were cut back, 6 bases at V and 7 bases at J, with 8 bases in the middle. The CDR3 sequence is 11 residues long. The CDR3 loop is CAIRTSNTQYF. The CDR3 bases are TGTGCCATCAGGACCAGTAATACGCAGTATTTT.